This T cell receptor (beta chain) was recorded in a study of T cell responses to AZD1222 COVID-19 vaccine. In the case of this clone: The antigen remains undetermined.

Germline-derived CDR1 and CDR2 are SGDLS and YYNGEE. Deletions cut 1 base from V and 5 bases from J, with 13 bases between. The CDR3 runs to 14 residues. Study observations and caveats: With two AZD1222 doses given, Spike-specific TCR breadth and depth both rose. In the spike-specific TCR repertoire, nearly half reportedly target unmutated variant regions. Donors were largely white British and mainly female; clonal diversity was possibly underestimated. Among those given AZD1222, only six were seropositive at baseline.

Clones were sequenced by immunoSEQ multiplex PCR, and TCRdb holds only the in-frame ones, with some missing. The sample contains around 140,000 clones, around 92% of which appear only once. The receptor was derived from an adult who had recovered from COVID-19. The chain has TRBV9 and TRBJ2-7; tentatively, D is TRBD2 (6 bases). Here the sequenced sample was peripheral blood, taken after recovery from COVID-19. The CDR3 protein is CASSVWGEGNEQYF. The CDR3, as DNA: TGTGCCAGCAGCGTATGGGGGGAAGGAAACGAGCAGTACTTC.